This TCR beta chain was profiled in a study of blood T cell repertoires in COVID-19 (TCRdb year 2020). Context from the whole study: Samples from collaborators originated in the United States, Italy and Spain and spanned both the acute and convalescent phases of COVID-19. The prospective study material was composed of cDNA or gDNA derived from T cells, B-cell-depleted T cells, or PBMCs. Subjects who had been exposed to COVID-19, were actively infected with it, or had recovered from it provided the deeply sampled blood TCRbeta repertoires that made up the dataset. The repertoires were released in a freely available public database intended as a resource for research on the immune response to SARS-CoV-2. Samples were obtained from the ongoing ImmuneRACE study (first 160 participants) and from about 1,300 subjects provided by 6 global collaborators. Nearly every sample came with metadata listing a de-identified subject ID, COVID-19 status, age in years and sex. Where available, HLA class I and class II types were taken from metadata supplied by the sample provider and were not determined by assay-based typing. The research as a whole found: The quantity of clinical and demographic metadata differed by source and by participant and was supplied without curation.

TCRbeta CDR3 regions were amplified from genomic DNA using the immunoSEQ Assay, a bias-controlled multiplex PCR. The authors' pipeline ran thus. The number of nucleated cells in each sample was estimated from the amplification of reference gene primers within the assay. To quantify the absolute abundance of each unique TCRbeta CDR3 rearrangement, sequence reads were collapsed and filtered. For each sample, productive Simpson clonality was calculated as the square root of Simpson's diversity index across productive rearrangements. TCRdb mirrors the immuneACCESS table, restricted to in-frame sequences. Some clones are absent from its copies; in checked studies, under half trace to an unresolved V gene, and the reason for the others is unknown. The D gene and trimming were derived from the DNA, and the V and J assignments and clone size from that table. The sample table records some 250,000 clones; 85% to 90% of these occur just once. About 16% of the sample goes to the ten largest clones.

Enrolling through a virtual design, the prospective study's participants ranged in age from about 18 to 89 years and lived across roughly 23 United States geographic areas. In the prospective study, cohorts were assigned on the basis of participant-reported clinical history obtained from a screening survey and a study questionnaire. Recovered participants in ImmuneRACE Cohort 3 were defined as having two consecutive negative NP/OP PCR tests, clearance from a healthcare professional, or resolution of symptoms. In the prospective study, mobile phlebotomists collected whole blood, serum and a nasopharyngeal or oropharyngeal swab from each participant. Over an approximately 2-month period, participants in the prospective study had the option of providing additional blood draws and questionnaires. Before DNA extraction, prospective study blood samples were shipped either frozen or at room temperature.

The CDR3 spans 15 residues, from the cysteine through the phenylalanine. Of the read, only the CDR3 DNA is kept; its 45 bases are in frame from base 1. Ends trimmed: V by 7 bases, J by 4 bases; bases unmatched to a gene: 7. The germline V gene supplies CDR1 MDHEN and CDR2 SYDVKM. As regards this clone: Its recognized antigen is unknown. There are no base qualities to consult, and no much larger clone falls within one base.

The sample consisted of PBMCs or T cells enriched from blood (not recorded which). The origin of this receptor is a man aged 18 to 30 who had recovered from COVID-19. The chain links TRBV28 with TRBJ2-2; the junction holds 9 bases that match TRBD2. DNA sequence: TGTGCCAGCAACACAGCGGGAGGACCCACCGGGGAGCTGTTTTTT. Its protein product is CASNTAGGPTGELFF.